Listed here is a single T cell receptor beta chain. Its antigen remains unknown. Clones were read by immunoSEQ multiplex PCR, and TCRdb kept only the in-frame ones, dropping some. Altogether tens of thousands of clones are present, 90% being singletons, with the ten largest covering 1.2%. CDR3 size: 15 residues. From germline, CDR1 is MDHEN and CDR2 SYDVKM. V was pared by 5 bases and J by 0 bases, with 13 bases between. This entry belongs to a study of T cells in narcolepsy. Regarding the study as a whole: No autoreactive T cell clone sequences appeared in some memory CD4+ repertoires. Comparing one patient's CSF and blood CD4+ clonotypes highlighted HCRT- and TRIB2-specific autoreactive clonotypes. Reportedly, autoreactive clonotypes were serially detected in patients' blood but not controls'.

The sequenced material came from CD45RA- memory CD4+ T cells from PBMCs. The V gene is TRBV28, the J gene TRBJ1-1, with a weak D call TRBD1 (5 bases). The clonotype originates from a human donor with narcolepsy. The CDR3 sequence is CASSLPGQLNTEAFF. The CDR3 DNA follows: TGTGCCAGCAGTCTGCCGGGGCAGCTGAACACTGAAGCTTTCTTT.